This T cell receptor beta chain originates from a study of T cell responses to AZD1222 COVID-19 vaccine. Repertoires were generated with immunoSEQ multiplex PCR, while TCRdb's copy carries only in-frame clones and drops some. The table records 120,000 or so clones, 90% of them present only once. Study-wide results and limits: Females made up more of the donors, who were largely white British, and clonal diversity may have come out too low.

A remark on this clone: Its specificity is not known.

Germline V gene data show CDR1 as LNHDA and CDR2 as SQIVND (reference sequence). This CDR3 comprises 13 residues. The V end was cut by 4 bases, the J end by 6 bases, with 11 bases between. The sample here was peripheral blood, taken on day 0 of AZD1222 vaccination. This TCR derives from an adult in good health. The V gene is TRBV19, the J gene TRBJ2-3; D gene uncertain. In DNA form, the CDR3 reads TGTGCCAGTAGTACCGGAGAATCGGATACGCAGTATTTT. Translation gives CASSTGESDTQYF.